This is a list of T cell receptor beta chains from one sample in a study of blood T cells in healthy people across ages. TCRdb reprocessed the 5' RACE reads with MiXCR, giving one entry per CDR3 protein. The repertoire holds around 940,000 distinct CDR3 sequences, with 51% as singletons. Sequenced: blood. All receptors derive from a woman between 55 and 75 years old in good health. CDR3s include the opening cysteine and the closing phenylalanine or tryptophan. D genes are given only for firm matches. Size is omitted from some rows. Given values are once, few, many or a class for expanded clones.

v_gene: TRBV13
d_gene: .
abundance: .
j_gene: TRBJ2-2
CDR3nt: TGTGCCAGCAGCATAGGGACGGAGAACACCGGGGAGCTGTTTTTT
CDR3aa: CASSIGTENTGELFF

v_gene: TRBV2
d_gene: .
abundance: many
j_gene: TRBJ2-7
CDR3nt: TGTGCCAGCAGTGAAGTTCAGGGGGGGCTATACAATGAGCAGTACTTC
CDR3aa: CASSEVQGGLYNEQYF

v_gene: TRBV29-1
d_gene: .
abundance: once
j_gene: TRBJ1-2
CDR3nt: TGCAGCGCCTCGGGACCGACGCAATCAAATGGCTACACCTTC
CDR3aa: CSASGPTQSNGYTF

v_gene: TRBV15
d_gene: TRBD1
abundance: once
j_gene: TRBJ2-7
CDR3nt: TGTGCCACCAGCAGAGATAAGACAGGGGGCCCCCAGTCCTACGAGCAGTACTTC
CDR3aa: CATSRDKTGGPQSYEQYF

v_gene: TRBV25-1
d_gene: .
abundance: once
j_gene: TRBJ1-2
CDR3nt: TGTGCCAGCAGTGAAACCAGGGTCGTTGGCTGCACCTTC
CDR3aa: CASSETRVVGCTF

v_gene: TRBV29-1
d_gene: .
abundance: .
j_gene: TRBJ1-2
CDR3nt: TGCAGCGTTGAGGCACGGGCTGGCTACACCTTC
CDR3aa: CSVEARAGYTF

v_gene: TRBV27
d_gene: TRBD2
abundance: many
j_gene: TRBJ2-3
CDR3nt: TGTGCCAGCAGTTTATACGGGACTAGCGGGATTTTTGGAGATACGCAGTATTTT
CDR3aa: CASSLYGTSGIFGDTQYF

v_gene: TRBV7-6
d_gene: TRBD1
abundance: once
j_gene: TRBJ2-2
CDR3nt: TGTGCCAGCAGCTTAGGGGGGACAGAGTTTACCGGGGAGCTGTTTTTT
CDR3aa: CASSLGGTEFTGELFF

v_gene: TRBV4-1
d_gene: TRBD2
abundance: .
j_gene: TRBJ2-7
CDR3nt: TGCGCCAGCAGCCAATACGGGACTAGCGGGAGAAATGAGCAGTACTTC
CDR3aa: CASSQYGTSGRNEQYF

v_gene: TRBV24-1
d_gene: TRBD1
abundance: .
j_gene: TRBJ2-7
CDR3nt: TGTGCCACCAGTGGAGATCCGGGACAGGGGACGTCCGAGCAGTACTTC
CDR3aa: CATSGDPGQGTSEQYF

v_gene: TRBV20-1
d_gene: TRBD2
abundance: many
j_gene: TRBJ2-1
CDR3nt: TGCAGCGCACTGGGCAGGAGTAGCGGGGGCCGCTTGGGCAATGAGCAGTTCTTC
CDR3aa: CSALGRSSGGRLGNEQFF

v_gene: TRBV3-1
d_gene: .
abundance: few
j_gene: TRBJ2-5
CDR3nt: TGTGCCAGCAGCCACGGGACAATTGGAGAGACCCAGTACTTC
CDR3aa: CASSHGTIGETQYF

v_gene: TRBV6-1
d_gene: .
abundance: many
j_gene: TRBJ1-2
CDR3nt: TGTGCCAGCAGTGAAGCGGGGCAGGATCCTTACTATGGCTACACCTTC
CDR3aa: CASSEAGQDPYYGYTF

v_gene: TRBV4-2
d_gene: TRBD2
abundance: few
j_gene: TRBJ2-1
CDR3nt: TGTGCCAGCAGCCAAACTAGCGGAGCAGTCAATGAGCAGTTCTTC
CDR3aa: CASSQTSGAVNEQFF

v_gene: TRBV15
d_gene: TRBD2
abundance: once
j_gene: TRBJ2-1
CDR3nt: TGTGCCACCAGCCGCGATCCGGGACTAGCGGGCGGTGTCAATGAGCAGAACTTC
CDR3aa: CATSRDPGLAGGVNEQNF

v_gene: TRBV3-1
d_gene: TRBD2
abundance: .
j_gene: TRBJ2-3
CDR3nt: TGTGCCAGCAGCCAAGTCTTGCGGACTAGCGGGAGCACAGATACGCAGTATTTT
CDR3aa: CASSQVLRTSGSTDTQYF

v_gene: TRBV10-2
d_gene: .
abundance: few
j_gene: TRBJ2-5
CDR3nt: TGCGCCAGCAGTGACGGACTTCCCCAAGAGACCCAGTACTTC
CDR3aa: CASSDGLPQETQYF

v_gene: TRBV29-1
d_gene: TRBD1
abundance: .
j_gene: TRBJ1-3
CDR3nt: TGCAGCGTTGATTCGACAGGGGGAAACACCATATATTTT
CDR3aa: CSVDSTGGNTIYF

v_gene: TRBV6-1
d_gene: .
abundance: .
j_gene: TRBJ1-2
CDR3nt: TGTGCCAGCAGTGTGGGCAGGGCAAACTATGGCTACACCTTC
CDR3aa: CASSVGRANYGYTF

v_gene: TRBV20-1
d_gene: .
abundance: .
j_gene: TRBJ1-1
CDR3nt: TGCAGTGCCCAAGGGGGATGGGGTGAAGCTTTCTTT
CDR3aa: CSAQGGWGEAFF